This T cell receptor (beta chain) was captured in a study of T cell repertoires in cytomegalovirus infection (dated by TCRdb to the late 2010s). Turning to the overall study: The peptide stimulations were aimed at well-studied HLA-B-restricted epitopes as well as recently identified HLA-C-restricted CMV epitopes, whose presentation resists viral immunomodulation. Donor HLA type was relevant to the analysis, as public TCR beta signatures indicated carriage of CMV infection together with the matching HLA type.

TCRdb lists the instrument as Illumina HiSeq 1500. TCRdb cleaned the public reads at Q25 with fastp, built clones with MiXCR and kept in-frame beta chains. Every entry covers one CDR3 protein and lists the most common genes and DNA from its rows. This sample lists approximately 150,000 distinct CDR3 sequences; about 22% were detected once. The ten largest clones take up 20% to 30% of the sample. What the treatment or condition label conveys for this sample: in vitro stimulation with specific CMV peptide epitopes to enrich CMV-specific T cells. This clonotype was seen more than once but under ten times. It has no known antigen specificity. No clone much larger than this one lies a single base away; base qualities are absent. The germline V gene encodes CDR1 LNHNV and CDR2 YYDKDF (reference sequence). From cysteine to phenylalanine, the CDR3 is 9 amino acids long. Only the CDR3 part of the read is kept: 27 bases, read in frame from the first base. The junction shows trimming of 8 bases on V and 7 bases on J, plus 3 bases between the germline ends.

Overall results and qualifications from the work: In the ex vivo response, HLA-C-restricted CMV-specific TCR beta clonotypes were dominant, and in two of eight donors the single most frequent clonotype came from this HLA-C-restricted group. Cumulative frequency of public TCR beta family members discriminated carriers of CMV infection plus the relevant HLA type in this cohort and an independent roughly 330-donor cohort.

The chain is encoded by TRBV15 joined to TRBJ1-5; the D gene lacks a confident call. Material: CD8+ T cells from cultured PBMCs, obtained from culture after CMV antigen stimulation. This receptor was taken from a human donor in good health (CMV status not recorded). Some clones in this sample may be carry-over from other donors' samples. The nucleotide sequence is given as TGTGCCACCGGGCAGCCCCAGCATTTT. This encodes CATGQPQHF.